This TCR beta chain comes out of a study of PD-1 blockade in classical Hodgkin lymphoma. Germline V CDR1 and CDR2: MNHNY, SVGAGI (reference sequence). This CDR3 contains 11 residues. V was shortened by 2 bases and J by 7 bases, with 5 bases between the two germline ends. Exposure to brentuximab vedotin varied, and each patient had relapsed following autologous stem cell transplantation. The CD4+ T cells used were purified from thawed PBMCs through magnetic negative selection. This clone was counted once. TCRdb's table, derived via immunoSEQ multiplex PCR, lists solely in-frame clones and lacks some. The sample carries 16,000 or so clones, around four fifths recorded once.

The genes are TRBV6-6 and TRBJ1-1, with D possibly TRBD1 on 5 matching bases. The receptor's source is a human donor with classical Hodgkin lymphoma. Here the sequenced sample was CD4+ T cells from blood, taken at baseline. The CDR3 nucleotides read TGTGCCAGCAGTTACGACAGTGAAGCTTTCTTT. Translating gives CASSYDSEAFF.